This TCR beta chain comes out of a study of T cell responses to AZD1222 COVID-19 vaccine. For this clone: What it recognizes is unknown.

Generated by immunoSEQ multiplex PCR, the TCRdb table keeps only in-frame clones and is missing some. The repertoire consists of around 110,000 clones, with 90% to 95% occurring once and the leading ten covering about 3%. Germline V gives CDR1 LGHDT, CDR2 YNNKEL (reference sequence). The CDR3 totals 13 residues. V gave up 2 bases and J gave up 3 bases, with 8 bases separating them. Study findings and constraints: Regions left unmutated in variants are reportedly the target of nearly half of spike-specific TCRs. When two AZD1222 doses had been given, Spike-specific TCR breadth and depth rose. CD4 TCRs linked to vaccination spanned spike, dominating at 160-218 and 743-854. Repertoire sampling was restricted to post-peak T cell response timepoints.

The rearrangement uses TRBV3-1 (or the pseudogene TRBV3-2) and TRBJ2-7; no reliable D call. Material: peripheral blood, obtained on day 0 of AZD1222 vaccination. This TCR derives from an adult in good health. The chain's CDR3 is CASSQFLNYEQYF. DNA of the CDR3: TGTGCCAGCAGCCAATTCTTAAACTACGAGCAGTACTTC.